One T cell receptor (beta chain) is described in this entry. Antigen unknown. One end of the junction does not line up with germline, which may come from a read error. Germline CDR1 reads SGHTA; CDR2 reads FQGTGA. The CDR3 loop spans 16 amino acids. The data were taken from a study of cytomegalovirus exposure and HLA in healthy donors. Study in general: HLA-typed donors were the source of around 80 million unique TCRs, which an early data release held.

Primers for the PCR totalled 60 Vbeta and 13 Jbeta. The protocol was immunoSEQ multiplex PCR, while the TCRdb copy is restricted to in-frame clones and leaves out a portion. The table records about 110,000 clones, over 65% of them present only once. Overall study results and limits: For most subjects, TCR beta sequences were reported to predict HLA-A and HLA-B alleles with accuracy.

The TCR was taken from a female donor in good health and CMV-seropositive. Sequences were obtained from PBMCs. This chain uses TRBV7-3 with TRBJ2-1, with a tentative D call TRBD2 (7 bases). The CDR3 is CSSSLRGGVTYNEQFF. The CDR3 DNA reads TGTTCCAGCAGCTTAAGGGGGGGGGTAACCTACAATGAGCAGTTCTTC. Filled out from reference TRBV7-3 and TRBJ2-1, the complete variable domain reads GAGVSQTPSNKVTEKGKYVELRCDPISGHTALYWYRQSLGQGPEFLIYFQGTGAADDSGLPNDRFFAVRPEGSVSTLKIQRTERGDSAVYLCSSSLRGGVTYNEQFFGPGTRLTVL.